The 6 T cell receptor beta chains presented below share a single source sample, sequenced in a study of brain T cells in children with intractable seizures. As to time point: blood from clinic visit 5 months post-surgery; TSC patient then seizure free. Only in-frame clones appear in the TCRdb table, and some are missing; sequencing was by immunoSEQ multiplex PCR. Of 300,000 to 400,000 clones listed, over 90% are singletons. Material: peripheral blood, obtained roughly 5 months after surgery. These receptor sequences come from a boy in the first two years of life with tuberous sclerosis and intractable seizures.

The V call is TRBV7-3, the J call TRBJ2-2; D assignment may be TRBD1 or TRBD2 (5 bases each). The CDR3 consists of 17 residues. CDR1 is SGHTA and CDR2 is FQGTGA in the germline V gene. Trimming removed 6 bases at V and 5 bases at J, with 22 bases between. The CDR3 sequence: CASRLPLRGPGTGELFF. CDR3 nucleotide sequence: TGTGCCAGCAGGTTACCCCTACGGGGCCCGGGGACCGGGGAGCTGTTTTTT.

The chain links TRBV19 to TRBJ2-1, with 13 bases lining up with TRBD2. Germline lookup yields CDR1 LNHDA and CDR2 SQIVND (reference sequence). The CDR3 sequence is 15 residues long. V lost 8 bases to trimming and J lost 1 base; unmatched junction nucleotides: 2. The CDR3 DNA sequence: TGTGCCAGTGCACTAGCGGGGGGGTCCTACAATGAGCAGTTCTTC. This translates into CASALAGGSYNEQFF.

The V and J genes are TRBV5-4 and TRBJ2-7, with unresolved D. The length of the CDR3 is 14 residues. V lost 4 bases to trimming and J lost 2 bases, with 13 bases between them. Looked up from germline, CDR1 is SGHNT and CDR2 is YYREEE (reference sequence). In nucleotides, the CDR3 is TGTGCCAGCAGCCTCCCCCATACCCCCTACGAGCAGTACTTC. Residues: CASSLPHTPYEQYF.

In DNA form, the CDR3 reads TGTGCCAGCAGCTTACAGGGGGCTAATTGGTATGGCTACACCTTC. Translating it yields CASSLQGANWYGYTF. The rearrangement links TRBV21-1 to TRBJ1-2; the table's D call, TRBD1, has no DNA check behind it. TRBV21-1 is assigned pseudogene status. The CDR3 sequence is 15 residues long.

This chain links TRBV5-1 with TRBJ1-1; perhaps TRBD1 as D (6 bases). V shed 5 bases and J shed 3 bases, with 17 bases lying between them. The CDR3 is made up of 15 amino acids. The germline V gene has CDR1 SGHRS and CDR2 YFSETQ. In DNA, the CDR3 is TGCGCCAGCAGACCAAATTCGGGGGCCGACACTGAAGCTTTCTTT. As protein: CASRPNSGADTEAFF.

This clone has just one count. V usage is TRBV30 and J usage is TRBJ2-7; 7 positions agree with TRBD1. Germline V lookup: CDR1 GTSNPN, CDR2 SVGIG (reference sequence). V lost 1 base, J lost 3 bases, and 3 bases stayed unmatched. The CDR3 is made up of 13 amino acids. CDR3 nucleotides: TGTGCCTGGAGTGCCGACAGGGACTACGAGCAGTACTTC. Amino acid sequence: CAWSADRDYEQYF.